This paragraph reports one T cell receptor beta chain. The antigen is undetermined. These data belong to a study of cytomegalovirus exposure and HLA in healthy donors. Study context: Samples from HLA-typed donors yielded 65 million to 90 million unique TCRs in an early data release.

Study findings and constraints: Specificity for CMV antigens was confirmed in vitro for a few of the CMV-associated chains. In a later analysis, common viral pathogens appeared linked to several of the most significant clusters.

The length of the CDR3 is 15 residues. Germline V CDR1 and CDR2: MDHEN, SYDVKM. J gave up 1 base and V 5 bases, and 5 bases lay outside the gene matches. PCR was performed using 60 Vbeta and 13 Jbeta primers. Clones were read by immunoSEQ multiplex PCR, and TCRdb kept only the in-frame ones, dropping some. The table records roughly 140,000 clones, 60% to 80% of them present only once. The sequence derives from a male donor in good health and CMV-seronegative. The sequenced sample was PBMCs. V is TRBV28 and J is TRBJ1-2; 9 nucleotides align to TRBD1. The CDR3 region is CASSRRDRDNYGYTF. As DNA, the CDR3 is TGTGCCAGCAGTCGAAGGGACAGGGATAACTATGGCTACACCTTC.